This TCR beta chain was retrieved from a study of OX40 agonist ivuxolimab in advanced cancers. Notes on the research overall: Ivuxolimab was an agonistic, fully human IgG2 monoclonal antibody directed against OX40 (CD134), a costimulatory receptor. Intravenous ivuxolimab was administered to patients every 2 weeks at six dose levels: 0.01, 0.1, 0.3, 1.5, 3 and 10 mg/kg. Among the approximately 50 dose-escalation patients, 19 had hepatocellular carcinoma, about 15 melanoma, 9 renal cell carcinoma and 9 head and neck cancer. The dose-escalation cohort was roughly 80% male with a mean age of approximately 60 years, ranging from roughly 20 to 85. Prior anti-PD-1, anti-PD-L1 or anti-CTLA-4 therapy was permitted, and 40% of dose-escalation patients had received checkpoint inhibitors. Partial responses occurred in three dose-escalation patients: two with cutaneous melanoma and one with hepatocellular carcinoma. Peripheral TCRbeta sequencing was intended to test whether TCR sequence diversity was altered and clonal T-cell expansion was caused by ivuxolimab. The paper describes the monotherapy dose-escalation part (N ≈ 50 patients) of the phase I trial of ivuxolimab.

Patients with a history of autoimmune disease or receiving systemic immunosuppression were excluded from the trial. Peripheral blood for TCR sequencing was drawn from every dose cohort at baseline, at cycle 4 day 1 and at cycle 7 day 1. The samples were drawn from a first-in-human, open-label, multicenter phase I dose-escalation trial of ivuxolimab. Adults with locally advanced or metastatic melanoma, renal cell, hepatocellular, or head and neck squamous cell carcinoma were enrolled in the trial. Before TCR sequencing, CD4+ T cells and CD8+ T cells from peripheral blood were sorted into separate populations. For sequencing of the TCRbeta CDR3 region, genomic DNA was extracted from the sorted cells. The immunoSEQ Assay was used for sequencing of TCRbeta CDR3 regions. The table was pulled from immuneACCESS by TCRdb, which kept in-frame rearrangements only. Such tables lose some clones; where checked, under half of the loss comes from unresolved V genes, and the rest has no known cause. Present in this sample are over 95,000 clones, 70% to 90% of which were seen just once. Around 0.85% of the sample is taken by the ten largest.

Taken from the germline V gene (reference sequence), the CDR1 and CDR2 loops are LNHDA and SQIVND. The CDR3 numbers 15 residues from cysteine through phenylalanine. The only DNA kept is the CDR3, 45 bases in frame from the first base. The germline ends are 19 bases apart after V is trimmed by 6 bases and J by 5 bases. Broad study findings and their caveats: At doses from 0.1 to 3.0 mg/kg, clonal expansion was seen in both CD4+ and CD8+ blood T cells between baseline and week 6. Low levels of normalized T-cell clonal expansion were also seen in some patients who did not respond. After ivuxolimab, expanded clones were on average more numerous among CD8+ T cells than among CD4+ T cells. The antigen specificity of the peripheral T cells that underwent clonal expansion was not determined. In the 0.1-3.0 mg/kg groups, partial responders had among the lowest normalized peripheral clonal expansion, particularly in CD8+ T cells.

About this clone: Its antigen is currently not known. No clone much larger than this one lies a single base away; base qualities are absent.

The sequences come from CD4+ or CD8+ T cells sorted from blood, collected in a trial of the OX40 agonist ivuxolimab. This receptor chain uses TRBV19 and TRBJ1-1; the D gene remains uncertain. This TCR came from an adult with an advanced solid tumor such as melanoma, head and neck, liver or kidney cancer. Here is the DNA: TGTGCCAGTAGATACGAGGGCCAAACGGGGACTGAAGCTTTCTTT. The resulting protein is CASRYEGQTGTEAFF. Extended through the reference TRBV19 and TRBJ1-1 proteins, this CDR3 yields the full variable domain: DGGITQSPKYLFRKEGQNVTLSCEQNLNHDAMYWYRQDPGQGLRLIYYSQIVNDFQKGDIAEGYSVSREKKESFPLTVTSAQKNPTAFYLCASRYEGQTGTEAFFGQGTRLTVV.